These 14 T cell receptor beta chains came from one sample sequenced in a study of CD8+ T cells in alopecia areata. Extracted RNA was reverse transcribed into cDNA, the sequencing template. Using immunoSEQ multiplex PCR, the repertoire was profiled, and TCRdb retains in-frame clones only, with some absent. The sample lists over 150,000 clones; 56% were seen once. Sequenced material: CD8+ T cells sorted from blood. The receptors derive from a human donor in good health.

CDR3 sequence (DNA): TGTGCCAGCAGCGGGACGGACAGGTCCGGGGAGCTGTTTTTT. Encoded protein: CASSGTDRSGELFF. The chain is built from TRBV5-6 and TRBJ2-2, with 7 bases identical to TRBD1. The CDR3 is 14 amino acids. Germline values: CDR1 SGHDT, CDR2 YYEEEE. The V and J ends lost 4 bases and 6 bases, in that order; junction bases with no gene match: 6.

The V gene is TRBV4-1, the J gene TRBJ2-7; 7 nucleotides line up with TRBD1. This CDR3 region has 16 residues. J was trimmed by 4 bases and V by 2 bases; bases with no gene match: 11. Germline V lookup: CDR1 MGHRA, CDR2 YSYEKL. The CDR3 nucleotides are TGCGCCAGCAGCCAATCACAGACAGGGAAGCTTTACGAGCAGTACTTC. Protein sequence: CASSQSQTGKLYEQYF.

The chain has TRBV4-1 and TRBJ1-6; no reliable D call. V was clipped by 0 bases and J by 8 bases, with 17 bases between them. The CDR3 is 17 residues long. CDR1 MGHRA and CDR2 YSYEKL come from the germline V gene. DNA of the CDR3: TGCGCCAGCAGCCAAGATCTCAGACCAAAAAACTATTCACCCCTCCACTTT. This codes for CASSQDLRPKNYSPLHF.

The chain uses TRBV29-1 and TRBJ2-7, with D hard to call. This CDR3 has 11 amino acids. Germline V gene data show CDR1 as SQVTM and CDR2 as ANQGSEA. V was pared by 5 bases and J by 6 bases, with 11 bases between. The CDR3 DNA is TGCAGCGTTTATCTCTGGGGCGAGCAGTACTTC. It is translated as CSVYLWGEQYF.

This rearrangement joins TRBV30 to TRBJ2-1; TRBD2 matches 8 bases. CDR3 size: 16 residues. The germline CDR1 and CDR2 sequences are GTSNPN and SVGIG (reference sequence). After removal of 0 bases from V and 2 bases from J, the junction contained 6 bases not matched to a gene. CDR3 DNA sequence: TGTGCCTGGAGTGTTGCCGGCGGGGGGCCCTACAATGAGCAGTTCTTC. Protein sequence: CAWSVAGGGPYNEQFF.

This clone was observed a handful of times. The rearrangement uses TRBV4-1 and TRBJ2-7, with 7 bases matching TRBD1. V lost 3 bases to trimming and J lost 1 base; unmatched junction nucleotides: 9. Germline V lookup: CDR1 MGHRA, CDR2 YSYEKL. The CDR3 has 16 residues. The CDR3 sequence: CASSQFRDSSSYEQYF. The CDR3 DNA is TGCGCCAGCAGCCAGTTCCGGGACAGTAGTTCCTACGAGCAGTACTTC.

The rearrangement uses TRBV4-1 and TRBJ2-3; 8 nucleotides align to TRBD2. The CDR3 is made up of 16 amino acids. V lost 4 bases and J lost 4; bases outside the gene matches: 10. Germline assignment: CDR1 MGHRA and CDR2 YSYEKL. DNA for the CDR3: TGCGCCAGCAGCCTGCAAGCGGGGGTAAATTCAGATACGCAGTATTTT. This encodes CASSLQAGVNSDTQYF.

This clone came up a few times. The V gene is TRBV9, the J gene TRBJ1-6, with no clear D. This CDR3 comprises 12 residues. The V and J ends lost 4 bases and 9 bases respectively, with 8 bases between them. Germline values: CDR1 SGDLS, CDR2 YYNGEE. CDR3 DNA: TGTGCCAGCAGCCCCGGAGGTTCACCCCTCCACTTT. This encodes CASSPGGSPLHF.

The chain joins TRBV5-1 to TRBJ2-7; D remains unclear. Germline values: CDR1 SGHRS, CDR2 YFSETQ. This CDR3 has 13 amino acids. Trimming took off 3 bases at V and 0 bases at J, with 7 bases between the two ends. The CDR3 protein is CASSSSSSYEQYF. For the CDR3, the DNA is TGCGCCAGCAGCTCATCCAGCTCCTACGAGCAGTACTTC.

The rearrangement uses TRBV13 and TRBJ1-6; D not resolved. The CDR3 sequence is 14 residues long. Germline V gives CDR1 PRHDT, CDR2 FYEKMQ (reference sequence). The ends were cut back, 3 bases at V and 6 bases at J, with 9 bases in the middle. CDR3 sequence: CASSFHGINSPLHF. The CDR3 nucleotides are TGTGCCAGCAGCTTCCACGGAATTAATTCACCCCTCCACTTT.

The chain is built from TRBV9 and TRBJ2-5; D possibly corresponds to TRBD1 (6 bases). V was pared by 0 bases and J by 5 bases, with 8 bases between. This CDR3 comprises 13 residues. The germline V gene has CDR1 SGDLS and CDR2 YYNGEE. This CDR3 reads CASSVGGLETQYF. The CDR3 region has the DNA TGTGCCAGCAGCGTAGGGGGGCTGGAGACCCAGTACTTC.

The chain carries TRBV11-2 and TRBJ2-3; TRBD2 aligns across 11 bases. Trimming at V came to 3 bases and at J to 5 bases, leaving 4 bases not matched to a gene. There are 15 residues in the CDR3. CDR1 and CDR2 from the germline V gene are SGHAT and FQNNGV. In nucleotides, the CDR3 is TGTGCCAGCAGCTTGACTAGCGGGGTAGTAGATACGCAGTATTTT. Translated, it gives CASSLTSGVVDTQYF.

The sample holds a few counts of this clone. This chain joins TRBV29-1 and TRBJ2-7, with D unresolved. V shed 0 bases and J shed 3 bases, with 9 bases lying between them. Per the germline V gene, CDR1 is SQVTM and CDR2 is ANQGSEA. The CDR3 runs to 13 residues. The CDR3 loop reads CSVEEAAGYEQYF. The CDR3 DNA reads TGCAGCGTTGAAGAGGCTGCAGGCTACGAGCAGTACTTC.

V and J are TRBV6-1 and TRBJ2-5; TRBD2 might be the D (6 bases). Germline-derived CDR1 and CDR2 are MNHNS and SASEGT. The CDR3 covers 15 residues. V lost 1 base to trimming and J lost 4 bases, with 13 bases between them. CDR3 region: CASSEVDYSSETQYF. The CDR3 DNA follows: TGTGCCAGCAGTGAAGTGGACTACTCTTCAGAGACCCAGTACTTC.